Presented here are 32 T cell receptor beta chains from one specimen sequenced in a study of T cells after yellow fever vaccination. TCRdb reprocessed the 5' RACE reads via MiXCR and lists one record per CDR3 protein. Here the sample spans around 46,000 distinct CDR3 sequences, roughly 7% being singletons. Source: CD8+ T cells sorted from PBMCs, taken roughly 14 days after the first yellow fever vaccination. The receptors derive from a man between 18 and 35 years old who received the YFV17D yellow fever vaccine.

This clonotype appeared many times. The chain links TRBV4-3 to TRBJ2-7, with 12 bases matching TRBD2. Germline loops: CDR1 LGHNA, CDR2 YSLEER. This CDR3 contains 17 residues. The ends lost 1 base at V and 3 bases at J; junction bases unmatched: 7. CDR3 region: CASSQGPGTSGFYEQYF. In nucleotides, the CDR3 is TGCGCCAGCAGCCAAGGCCCCGGGACTAGCGGGTTCTACGAGCAGTACTTC.

This clonotype has ten or more counts. The chain's CDR3 is CASSLNVVAGITDTQYF. The CDR3 nucleotides are TGTGCCAGCAGTTTAAATGTGGTGGCAGGAATCACAGATACGCAGTATTTT. The chain uses TRBV27 and TRBJ2-3; D is unresolved. Trimming cost V 2 bases and J 2 bases, with 17 bases left between them. The CDR3 contains 17 residues. The V gene's germline CDR1 is MNHEY and CDR2 SMNVEV (reference sequence).

This clonotype has ten or more counts. The rearrangement links TRBV4-3 to TRBJ2-3, with 9 bases matching TRBD1. Germline values: CDR1 LGHNA, CDR2 YSLEER. The ends lost 2 bases at V and 1 base at J; junction bases unmatched: 4. CDR3 length equals 16 residues. The DNA for the CDR3 is TGCGCCAGCAGCCAATCTAGACAGGGGGGCACAGATACGCAGTATTTT. Protein: CASSQSRQGGTDTQYF.

The table lists this clonotype with many counts. The J gene is TRBJ2-1, the V gene TRBV4-3; possibly TRBD1 or TRBD2 for D (5 bases each). The length of the CDR3 is 16 residues. The V gene's germline CDR1 is LGHNA and CDR2 YSLEER. Trimming took off 1 base at V and 0 bases at J, with 10 bases between the two ends. The CDR3 reads CASSQGGLGSYNEQFF. CDR3 coding DNA: TGCGCCAGCAGCCAAGGGGGGTTGGGCTCCTACAATGAGCAGTTCTTC.

This clonotype occurred many times. The junction departs from germline at one end; a sequencing error may be responsible. V and J are TRBV6-5 and TRBJ1-6, with a tentative D call TRBD1 (6 bases). Per germline, CDR1 MNHEY and CDR2 SVGAGI. The CDR3 totals 14 residues. CDR3 protein: CASSTDSYDSPLHF. Here the CDR3 DNA reads TGTGCCAGCAGTACGGACAGCTATGATTCACCCCTCCACTTT.

This clonotype appeared many times. This chain connects TRBV7-6 to TRBJ2-2; TRBD1 aligns across 7 bases. There are 14 residues in the CDR3. Germline-derived CDR1 and CDR2 are SGHVS and FNYEAQ. Germline trimming cut 5 bases from V and 5 bases from J; bases unmatched to any gene: 5. CDR3 loop: CASSEGGSTGELFF. CDR3 DNA: TGTGCCAGCAGCGAAGGGGGCAGTACCGGGGAGCTGTTTTTT.

This clonotype was seen ten or more times. This sequence joins TRBV7-3 and TRBJ2-1; TRBD1 matches 9 bases. This CDR3 comprises 17 residues. V shed 2 bases and J 6 bases; nucleotides not matched to a gene: 11. From germline, CDR1 is SGHTA and CDR2 FQGTGA. DNA of the CDR3: TGTGCCAGCAGCTTAGGTTTATCGGGACAGGGTCTCAATGAGCAGTTCTTC. Translated, it gives CASSLGLSGQGLNEQFF.

The chain couples TRBV12-5 to TRBJ2-3; 11 positions match TRBD2. The CDR3 has 18 residues. The germline gives CDR1 LGHNT, CDR2 FRNRAP. The CDR3 loop reads CATSFGTSGSSSTDTQYF. The DNA of the CDR3 is TGTGCCACCAGCTTTGGGACTAGCGGTTCCTCTAGCACAGATACGCAGTATTTT.

There are many counts of this clonotype. This chain joins TRBV29-1 and TRBJ2-3, with 7 bases identical to TRBD1. CDR1 is SQVTM and CDR2 is ANQGSEA in the germline V gene. The V segment lost 1 base and the J segment 2 bases; nucleotides outside the gene matches: 9. The CDR3 covers 16 residues. The CDR3 coding sequence is TGCAGCGTTGAAGTCTGGGGGAAGGGGGCCACAGATACGCAGTATTTT. This codes for CSVEVWGKGATDTQYF.

This clonotype has at least ten counts. The rearrangement uses TRBV20-1 and TRBJ2-7; D is perhaps TRBD1 (6 bases). V dropped 0 bases and J dropped 3 bases, with 15 bases sitting between them. Germline V lookup: CDR1 DFQATT, CDR2 SNEGSKA (reference sequence). There are 15 residues in the CDR3. The DNA of the CDR3 is TGCAGTGCTAGAGATTTTGGGGGCGCCGACTACGAGCAGTACTTC. Its protein is CSARDFGGADYEQYF.

The J gene is TRBJ1-1, the V gene TRBV6-1; TRBD1 matches 9 bases. Trimming at V came to 5 bases and at J to 3 bases, leaving 10 bases not matched to a gene. The CDR3 is made up of 16 amino acids. Per the germline V gene, CDR1 is MNHNS and CDR2 is SASEGT. CDR3 bases: TGTGCCAGCAGTCGAAGGACAGGGGAGAGGTACACTGAAGCTTTCTTT. Amino acids: CASSRRTGERYTEAFF.

This clonotype was seen repeatedly, ten times or more. The rearrangement uses TRBV20-1 and TRBJ2-1, with 9 bases aligning to TRBD2. J lost 7 bases, V lost 2 bases, and 3 bases had no gene match. Per the germline V gene, CDR1 is DFQATT and CDR2 is SNEGSKA (reference sequence). The CDR3 runs to 13 residues. In DNA form, the CDR3 reads TGCAGTGCTAGACGGCTAGCGGGAAATGAGCAGTTCTTC. Translated, it gives CSARRLAGNEQFF.

At least ten counts were recorded for this clonotype. The chain is built from TRBV7-2 and TRBJ2-7; 7 bases map to TRBD1. V was clipped by 4 bases and J by 2 bases; unmatched bases: 8. Per germline, CDR1 SGHTA and CDR2 FQGNSA. The CDR3 totals 15 residues. The CDR3 loop is CASSYFPGTAYEQYV. In DNA, the CDR3 is TGTGCCAGCAGCTACTTTCCCGGGACAGCCTACGAGCAGTACGTC.

This clonotype was picked up many times. The chain is built from TRBV14 and TRBJ2-7; D is uncertain. The CDR3 is made up of 15 amino acids. V lost 1 base to trimming and J lost 3 bases, with 13 bases between them. Germline assignment: CDR1 SGHDN and CDR2 FVKESK. CDR3 protein: CASSQGIGRLYEQYV. As DNA, the CDR3 is TGTGCCAGCAGCCAAGGGATAGGACGACTCTACGAGCAGTACGTC.

CDR3 loop: CASSLYPLAGGQETQYF. DNA for the CDR3: TGTGCCAGCAGCTTATACCCACTAGCGGGGGGCCAAGAGACCCAGTACTTC. The rearrangement uses TRBV7-8 and TRBJ2-5; 12 nucleotides agree with TRBD2. V dropped 2 bases and J dropped 1; count of bases not matched to a gene: 5. The CDR3 is made up of 17 amino acids. The V gene's germline CDR1 is SGHVS and CDR2 FQNEAQ.

The rearrangement joins TRBV12-3 or TRBV12-4 to TRBJ1-5; D gene uncertain. V lost 1 base and J 6 bases, leaving 1 base between the germline ends. The CDR3 has 11 amino acids. CDR3 sequence reads: CASSLGQPQHF. The CDR3 DNA follows: TGTGCCAGCAGTTTAGGTCAGCCCCAGCATTTT.

The table lists this clonotype with a few counts. The V call is TRBV7-2, the J call TRBJ2-1; D gene uncertain. The CDR3 contains 10 residues. The germline V gene encodes CDR1 SGHTA and CDR2 FQGNSA. Trimming removed 1 base from V and 12 bases from J, with 4 bases in between. This CDR3 reads CASSLGWQFF. CDR3 coding DNA: TGTGCCAGCAGCTTAGGGTGGCAGTTCTTC.

This clonotype has a count of ten or more. V is TRBV7-3 and J is TRBJ1-1, with unresolved D. This CDR3 is 13 amino acids long. The V end lost 2 bases, the J end lost 1 base, and 5 bases lay between the germline ends. CDR1 and CDR2 (germline): SGHTA, FQGTGA. This CDR3 is CASSLSANTEAFF. The CDR3 DNA sequence: TGTGCCAGCAGCTTATCAGCGAACACTGAAGCTTTCTTT.

This clonotype was detected only a few times. This chain connects TRBV7-8 to TRBJ1-4; a possible D gene is TRBD1 (6 bases). V was clipped by 1 base and J by 2 bases, with 11 bases between them. The CDR3 has 16 residues. Germline V CDR1 and CDR2: SGHVS, FQNEAQ. The CDR3, as DNA: TGTGCCAGCAGCTTAGGTGGGGGCGGCACTAATGAAAAACTGTTTTTT. Encoded protein: CASSLGGGGTNEKLFF.

There are many counts of this clonotype. This rearrangement joins TRBV7-9 to TRBJ2-7; the D is unclear. The CDR3 has 13 residues. Germline V gene lookup returns CDR1 SEHNR and CDR2 FQNEAQ (reference sequence). Trimming took 7 bases from V and 5 from J, leaving 15 bases between them. Here the CDR3 DNA reads TGTGCCAGCACCCCTGTCGGGTCCCACGAGCAGTACTTC. Translating gives CASTPVGSHEQYF.

This clonotype was seen ten or more times. J is TRBJ1-5 and V is TRBV4-1; D is undetermined. V was cut by 4 bases and J by 0 bases, with 10 bases left in between. This CDR3 has 15 amino acids. Germline CDR1 and CDR2: MGHRA and YSYEKL. The CDR3 sequence: CASSPRAISNQPQHF. CDR3 bases: TGCGCCAGCAGCCCCCGGGCAATTAGCAATCAGCCCCAGCATTTT.

This clonotype has ten or more counts. The chain employs TRBV7-9 and TRBJ1-6, with 7 positions matching TRBD1. Losses at the gene ends were 3 bases for V and 7 bases for J; bases not matched to a gene: 6. In germline, CDR1 is SEHNR, CDR2 FQNEAQ (reference sequence). There are 15 residues in the CDR3. CDR3 loop: CASSLTGRGNSPLHF. The CDR3, as DNA: TGTGCCAGCAGCTTGACAGGGCGAGGGAATTCACCCCTCCACTTT.

There are many counts of this clonotype. The chain is built from TRBV21-1 and TRBJ1-5; TRBD1 was called by the table and not checked on the DNA. TRBV21-1 is marked as a pseudogene. The CDR3 runs 13 residues. In nucleotides, the CDR3 is TGTGCCAGCAGCAACAGGGGCCATCAGCCCCAGCATTTT. Translating it yields CASSNRGHQPQHF.

This clonotype was observed many times. J is TRBJ1-2 and V is TRBV5-5; D not resolved. The CDR3 sequence is 14 residues long. V dropped 1 base and J dropped 4 bases, with 11 bases sitting between them. Germline CDR1 SGHKS, CDR2 YYEKEE (reference sequence). For the CDR3, the DNA is TGTGCCAGCAGCTTGTTGGATTTCGGCTATGGCTACACCTTC. Residues: CASSLLDFGYGYTF.

This clonotype was detected many times. This chain connects TRBV7-8 to TRBJ1-5; tentatively, D is TRBD1 (6 bases). There are 17 residues in the CDR3. V shed 1 base and J shed 6 bases, with 19 bases lying between them. CDR1 and CDR2 (germline): SGHVS, FQNEAQ. The CDR3 DNA follows: TGTGCCAGCAGCTTAGGAGGTTGGATCGGGGGCCGTCAGCCCCAGCATTTT. Its translation: CASSLGGWIGGRQPQHF.

This clonotype was seen repeatedly, ten times or more. The chain joins TRBV6-1 to TRBJ2-5; TRBD2 agrees at 9 bases. The junction had 3 bases not matched to a gene; V was cut back by 4 bases and J by 3 bases. The germline V gene encodes CDR1 MNHNS and CDR2 SASEGT. This CDR3 has 14 amino acids. CDR3 amino acids: CASSGLADKETQYF. CDR3 nucleotide sequence: TGTGCCAGCAGTGGACTAGCGGATAAAGAGACCCAGTACTTC.

This clonotype was seen at least ten times. The chain employs TRBV19 and TRBJ2-5; D remains unclear. V was shortened by 7 bases and J by 5 bases, with 14 bases between the two germline ends. The CDR3 totals 13 residues. In germline, CDR1 is LNHDA, CDR2 SQIVND (reference sequence). CDR3 loop: CASTTAPPETQYF. The CDR3 DNA reads TGTGCCAGTACAACGGCTCCTCCGGAGACCCAGTACTTC.

This clonotype was picked up many times. This rearrangement joins TRBV10-3 to TRBJ1-3, with 7 bases identical to TRBD1. The germline V gene has CDR1 ENHRY and CDR2 SYGVKD. The CDR3 has 14 amino acids. The V gene end was trimmed by 8 bases and the J gene end by 4 bases; junction bases not matched to a gene: 8. The CDR3 coding sequence is TGTGCCATCGACGACAGGGCTCAGGGAAACACCATATATTTT. Its protein is CAIDDRAQGNTIYF.

This clonotype was seen at least ten times. The CDR3 nucleotides are TGTGCCAGCAGCCCGACCGGGGAAGGGGTTCCCCACAATGAGCAGTTCTTC. Residues: CASSPTGEGVPHNEQFF. The chain joins TRBV7-3 to TRBJ2-1; the D gene could be TRBD1 or TRBD2 (5 bases each). CDR3 length equals 17 residues. Trimming took 5 bases from V and 5 from J, leaving 22 bases between them. The V gene's germline CDR1 is SGHTA and CDR2 FQGTGA.

This clonotype was observed at least ten times. The chain links TRBV5-1 to TRBJ2-2; TRBD1 or TRBD2 may be the D gene (5 bases each). V was pared by 4 bases and J by 1 base, with 17 bases between. Per the germline V gene, CDR1 is SGHRS and CDR2 is YFSETQ. The CDR3 loop spans 17 amino acids. The CDR3 DNA reads TGCGCCAGCAGCGGAATGCCGGGACGTGAGAACACCGGGGAGCTGTTTTTT. Protein: CASSGMPGRENTGELFF.

By frequency in the sample, this clonotype is medium-sized (0.01 to 0.1%). V is TRBV5-1 and J is TRBJ2-3; D is possibly TRBD1 or TRBD2 (5 bases each). The germline gives CDR1 SGHRS, CDR2 YFSETQ. V was trimmed by 4 bases and J by 4 bases, leaving 7 bases between them. This CDR3 spans 12 amino acids. The DNA of the CDR3 is TGCGCCAGCAGCCCGGGGCCAGATACGCAGTATTTT. Translation gives CASSPGPDTQYF.

This clonotype was detected ten times or more. V gene TRBV7-3 combines with J gene TRBJ2-3; 7 bases are a match to TRBD2. After removal of 0 bases from V and 3 bases from J, the junction contained 3 bases not matched to a gene. Germline CDR1 and CDR2: SGHTA and FQGTGA. The CDR3 totals 15 residues. The CDR3 coding sequence is TGTGCCAGCAGCTTAACGGGGGGGACTACAGATACGCAGTATTTT. Translated: CASSLTGGTTDTQYF.